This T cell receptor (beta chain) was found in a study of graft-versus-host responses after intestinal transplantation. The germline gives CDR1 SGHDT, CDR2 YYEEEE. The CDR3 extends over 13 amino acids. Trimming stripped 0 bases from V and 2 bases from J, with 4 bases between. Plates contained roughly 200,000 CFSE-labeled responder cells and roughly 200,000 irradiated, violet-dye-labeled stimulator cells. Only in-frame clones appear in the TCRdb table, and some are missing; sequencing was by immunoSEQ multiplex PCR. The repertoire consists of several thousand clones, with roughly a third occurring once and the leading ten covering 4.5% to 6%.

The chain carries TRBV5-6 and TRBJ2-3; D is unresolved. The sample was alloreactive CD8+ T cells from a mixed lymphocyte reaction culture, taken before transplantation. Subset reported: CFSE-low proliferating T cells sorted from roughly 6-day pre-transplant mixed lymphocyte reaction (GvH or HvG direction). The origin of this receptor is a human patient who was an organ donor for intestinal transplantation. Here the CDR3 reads CASSLAPTDTQYF. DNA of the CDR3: TGTGCCAGCAGCTTGGCCCCCACAGATACGCAGTATTTT.